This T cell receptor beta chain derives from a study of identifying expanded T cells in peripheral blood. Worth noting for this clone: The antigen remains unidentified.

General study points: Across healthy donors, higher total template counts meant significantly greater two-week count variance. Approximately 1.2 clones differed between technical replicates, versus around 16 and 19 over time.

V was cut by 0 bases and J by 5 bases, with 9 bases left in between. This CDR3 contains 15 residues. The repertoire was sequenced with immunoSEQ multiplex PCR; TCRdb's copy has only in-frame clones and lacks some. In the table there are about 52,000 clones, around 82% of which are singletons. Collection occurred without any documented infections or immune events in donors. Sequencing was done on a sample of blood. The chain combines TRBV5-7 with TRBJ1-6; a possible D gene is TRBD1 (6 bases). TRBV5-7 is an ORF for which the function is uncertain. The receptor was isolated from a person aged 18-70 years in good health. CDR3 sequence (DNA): TGTGCCAGCAGCTTGGCAGGACAGAATAATTCACCCCTCCACTTT. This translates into CASSLAGQNNSPLHF.